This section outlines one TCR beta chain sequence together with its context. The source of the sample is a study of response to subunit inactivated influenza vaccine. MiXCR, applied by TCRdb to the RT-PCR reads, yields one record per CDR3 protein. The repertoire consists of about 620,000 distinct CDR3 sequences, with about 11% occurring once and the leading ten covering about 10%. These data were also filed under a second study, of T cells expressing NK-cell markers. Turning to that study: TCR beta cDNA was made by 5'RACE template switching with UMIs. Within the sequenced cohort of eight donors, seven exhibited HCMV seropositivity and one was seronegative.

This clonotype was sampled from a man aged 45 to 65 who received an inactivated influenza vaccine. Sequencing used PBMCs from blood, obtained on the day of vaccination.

The CDR3: CASSKPGLAGLGELFF. In DNA, the CDR3 is TGTGCCAGCAGCAAACCGGGACTAGCGGGATTGGGGGAGCTGTTTTTT. The chain uses TRBV7-7 and TRBJ2-2; 13 nucleotides match TRBD2. V lost 5 bases, J lost 8 bases, and 8 bases stayed unmatched. Germline V lookup: CDR1 SSHAT, CDR2 FNYEAQ (reference sequence). The CDR3 is 16 residues long.